The 18 T cell receptor beta chains below come from one sample, sequenced in a study of cytomegalovirus exposure and HLA in healthy donors. The repertoire was sequenced with immunoSEQ multiplex PCR; TCRdb's copy has only in-frame clones and lacks some. The table has a few hundred thousand clones, 85% to 95% seen once; the top ten hold approximately 0.99%. The specimen sequenced was PBMCs. The source is a woman aged 18-29 years in good health and CMV-seronegative.

This rearrangement joins TRBV5-1 to TRBJ2-3, with a weak D call TRBD1 (6 bases). Trimming shortened V by 1 base and J by 3 bases, and 6 bases separated the two germline ends. The CDR3 sequence is 13 residues long. Germline CDR1 and CDR2: SGHRS and YFSETQ. The CDR3 nucleotides read TGCGCCAGCAGCTTGACAGGGACAGATACGCAGTATTTT. Its protein is CASSLTGTDTQYF.

The V gene is TRBV11-2, the J gene TRBJ1-1; D possibly corresponds to TRBD1 (5 bases). CDR3 length equals 15 residues. Germline V gene data show CDR1 as SGHAT and CDR2 as FQNNGV. Deletions cut 1 base from V and 4 bases from J, with 13 bases between. Written as DNA, the CDR3 is TGTGCCAGCAGCTTAGGGACGGGGGGAGGCACTGAAGCTTTCTTT. Translated, it gives CASSLGTGGGTEAFF.

V and J are TRBV28 and TRBJ2-3; 7 bases align to TRBD2. The CDR3 length is 16 residues. Germline trimming cut 7 bases from V and 7 bases from J; bases unmatched to any gene: 17. The germline V gene has CDR1 MDHEN and CDR2 SYDVKM. This CDR3 is CASTTSGGTRLYTQYF. In DNA, the CDR3 is TGTGCCAGCACCACTTCGGGAGGAACCCGGCTATATACGCAGTATTTT.

This clone was seen at least ten times. The genes are TRBV27 and TRBJ2-5; a possible D gene is TRBD2 (5 bases). Germline assignment: CDR1 MNHEY and CDR2 SMNVEV (reference sequence). V was shortened by 2 bases and J by 2 bases, with 9 bases between the two germline ends. The CDR3 runs to 14 residues. This CDR3 reads CASSLRGQQETQYF. The CDR3 nucleotides read TGTGCCAGCAGTTTACGAGGGCAGCAAGAGACCCAGTACTTC.

The V and J genes are TRBV5-1 and TRBJ1-1, with a tentative D call TRBD1 (5 bases). Germline assignment: CDR1 SGHRS and CDR2 YFSETQ. This CDR3 is built from 17 residues. The V and J ends lost 0 bases and 1 base respectively, with 16 bases between them. DNA for the CDR3: TGCGCCAGCAGCTTGGTCTTCAGGGTTTGGGAGAACACTGAAGCTTTCTTT. This encodes CASSLVFRVWENTEAFF.

The chain couples TRBV6-1 to TRBJ2-7; no definite D call. In germline, CDR1 is MNHNS, CDR2 SASEGT. V was cut by 4 bases and J by 6 bases, with 16 bases left in between. The CDR3 covers 14 residues. Here the CDR3 reads CASSAGPLLPEQYF. The CDR3 nucleotides read TGTGCCAGCAGTGCAGGCCCGCTCCTTCCCGAGCAGTACTTC.

The V gene is TRBV7-2, the J gene TRBJ1-1, with D possibly TRBD1 on 5 matching bases. The V end lost 0 bases, the J end lost 10 bases, and 15 bases lay between the germline ends. CDR3 length: 14 residues. CDR1 and CDR2 (germline): SGHTA, FQGNSA. DNA of the CDR3: TGTGCCAGCAGCTTAGCAGGCCAGGGTAGAGGAGCTTTCTTT. It yields the protein CASSLAGQGRGAFF.

This sequence joins TRBV9 and TRBJ2-1; 7 bases match TRBD1. The CDR3 is made up of 15 amino acids. Trimming cost V 0 bases and J 9 bases; bases outside gene matches: 9. Germline V gives CDR1 SGDLS, CDR2 YYNGEE. CDR3 amino acids: CASSVAGGARIEQFF. The CDR3 DNA reads TGTGCCAGCAGCGTAGCAGGGGGAGCAAGGATTGAGCAGTTCTTC.

This clone was observed once. CDR3 residues: CAISSVLAVKEDTQYF. The CDR3 bases are TGTGCCATCAGCTCCGTACTAGCGGTAAAGGAAGATACGCAGTATTTT. The chain couples TRBV10-3 to TRBJ2-3, with 8 bases identical to TRBD2. With 6 bases clipped from V and 5 bases from J, the junction kept 13 bases outside the gene matches. This CDR3 contains 16 residues. CDR1 and CDR2 (germline): ENHRY, SYGVKD.

The chain is built from TRBV27 and TRBJ2-3; the match to TRBD2 covers 7 bases. J gave up 5 bases and V 2 bases, and 10 bases lay outside the gene matches. The CDR3 covers 16 residues. The germline V gene encodes CDR1 MNHEY and CDR2 SMNVEV (reference sequence). CDR3 sequence: CASSLIPGLGGDTQYF. The CDR3 coding sequence is TGTGCCAGCAGTTTAATTCCCGGACTAGGAGGAGATACGCAGTATTTT.

The chain joins TRBV7-6 to TRBJ2-3, with 8 positions matching TRBD2. Trimming cost V 2 bases and J 4 bases; bases outside gene matches: 8. There are 16 residues in the CDR3. CDR1 is SGHVS, CDR2 FNYEAQ, per germline. In DNA, the CDR3 is TGTGCCAGCAGCTTACGTCCGGGACTAGATTCAGATACGCAGTATTTT. Protein product: CASSLRPGLDSDTQYF.

The CDR3 is CASSLTYYGEKLFF. CDR3 coding DNA: TGCGCCAGCAGCTTAACGTATTACGGTGAAAAACTGTTTTTT. The genes are TRBV5-1 and TRBJ1-4; D remains unclear. Germline CDR1 and CDR2: SGHRS and YFSETQ. There are 14 residues in the CDR3. V lost 2 bases and J lost 7, with 12 bases in between.

The chain carries TRBV11-2 and TRBJ1-1, with TRBD1 as a possible D gene (5 bases). The CDR3 extends over 15 amino acids. Trimming removed 2 bases from V and 0 bases from J, with 10 bases in between. Germline V gene lookup returns CDR1 SGHAT and CDR2 FQNNGV. The DNA for the CDR3 is TGTGCCAGCAGCTTAACCTCGACAGTGAACACTGAAGCTTTCTTT. Its translation: CASSLTSTVNTEAFF.

The table lists this clone with a count of one. The V call is TRBV6-1, the J call TRBJ1-1; 7 bases are a match to TRBD1. Trimming at V came to 4 bases and at J to 0 bases, leaving 5 bases not matched to a gene. Germline CDR1 and CDR2: MNHNS and SASEGT. There are 15 residues in the CDR3. The CDR3 coding sequence is TGTGCCAGCAGTGTCCGGGACAGAGTGAACACTGAAGCTTTCTTT. Translating it yields CASSVRDRVNTEAFF.

The chain joins TRBV18 to TRBJ2-1, with D perhaps TRBD1 (6 bases). The CDR3 runs 13 residues. Germline V CDR1 and CDR2: KGHSH, LQKENI. V lost 0 bases to trimming and J lost 6 bases, with 6 bases between them. The DNA of the CDR3 is TGTGCCAGCTCACCACCGGACAGCAATGAGCAGTTCTTC. Translating gives CASSPPDSNEQFF.

The rearrangement links TRBV28 to TRBJ1-4; 8 positions match TRBD1. Germline CDR1 MDHEN, CDR2 SYDVKM. The ends lost 9 bases at V and 5 bases at J; junction bases unmatched: 8. The CDR3 extends over 14 amino acids. The CDR3 region is CASSVRTGNEKLFF. CDR3 DNA: TGTGCCAGTTCAGTCCGGACAGGGAATGAAAAACTGTTTTTT.

The V call is TRBV5-1, the J call TRBJ2-2; D might be TRBD2 (6 bases). The CDR3 is 16 residues long. Trimming left V 3 bases short and J 2 bases short, with 14 bases between. The V gene's germline CDR1 is SGHRS and CDR2 YFSETQ. The CDR3 DNA sequence: TGCGCCAGCAGCTGGGGACTTCGTTTAAACACCGGGGAGCTGTTTTTT. Its translation is CASSWGLRLNTGELFF.

The rearrangement joins TRBV7-9 to TRBJ1-3; 7 bases are shared with TRBD1. The V and J ends lost 5 bases and 6 bases, in that order; junction bases with no gene match: 4. The CDR3 length is 13 residues. Per germline, CDR1 SEHNR and CDR2 FQNEAQ (reference sequence). The CDR3 protein is CASSPGGQNTIYF. In nucleotides, the CDR3 is TGTGCCAGCAGCCCAGGGGGTCAAAACACCATATATTTT.